This TCR beta chain was observed in a study of cytomegalovirus exposure and HLA in healthy donors. Turning to this clone: The antigen remains undetermined. This same CDR3 is encoded by further DNA sequences in the sample.

Findings and caveats of the study: The classifier was said to identify cytomegalovirus status with high specificity and sensitivity. When a later analysis was performed, an Asian-associated ancestry cluster reportedly had fewer N-insertions than the approximately 680-donor mean.

The study ran its PCR with 60 Vbeta and 13 Jbeta primers. Clones were read by immunoSEQ multiplex PCR, and TCRdb kept only the in-frame ones, dropping some. The data hold roughly 180,000 clones, with about three quarters observed a single time. The CDR3 contains 12 residues. The germline V gene encodes CDR1 SGDLS and CDR2 YYNGEE. Trimming shortened V by 0 bases and J by 5 bases, and 4 bases separated the two germline ends. The TCR sequence derives from a man aged 18 to 29 in good health and CMV-seronegative. The sequencing sample was made of PBMCs. V is TRBV9 and J is TRBJ2-3, with D unclear. The CDR3 loop reads CASSVARDTQYF. CDR3 nucleotide sequence: TGTGCCAGCAGCGTAGCGAGAGATACGCAGTATTTT.